A selection of T cell receptor beta chains follows, all from one sample in a study of blood T cell repertoires in COVID-19. The method was immunoSEQ multiplex PCR; TCRdb's version includes in-frame clones alone and lacks a portion of them. The sample carries fewer than 350,000 clones, about nine tenths recorded once. Input material: PBMCs or T cells enriched from blood (not recorded which). These receptors were taken from a man aged 55 to 70 who had recovered from COVID-19. Both conserved end residues are part of each CDR3. The D gene is left open where the match is weak.

TRBV9,TRBJ1-1,-,CASSVVGESDTEAFF,TGTGCCAGCAGCGTAGTAGGGGAAAGTGACACTGAAGCTTTCTTT
TRBV7-9,TRBJ1-2,-,CASSLGGRAPDYGYTF,TGTGCCAGCAGCTTAGGCGGCAGGGCGCCGGACTATGGCTACACCTTC
TRBV29-1,TRBJ1-2,-,CSVGTAINNYGYTF,TGCAGCGTTGGGACAGCTATAAATAACTATGGCTACACCTTC
TRBV19,TRBJ2-1,TRBD2,CASSPRTSGRARDEQFF,TGTGCCAGTAGTCCCCGGACTAGCGGGAGGGCCAGGGATGAGCAGTTCTTC
TRBV7-9,TRBJ1-4,-,CASSLARVGNEKLFF,TGTGCCAGCAGCTTAGCCAGGGTGGGGAATGAAAAACTGTTTTTT
TRBV6-5,TRBJ2-7,-,CASSYSYTSGEQYF,TGTGCCAGCAGTTACTCGTATACCTCAGGGGAGCAGTACTTC
TRBV28,TRBJ1-1,TRBD1,CASRGGIGGGDTEAFF,TGTGCCAGCAGGGGAGGAATAGGGGGCGGGGACACTGAAGCTTTCTTT
TRBV7-8,TRBJ1-2,-,CASSLARNYYGYTF,TGTGCCAGCAGCTTAGCCAGGAACTACTATGGCTACACCTTC
TRBV7-3,TRBJ1-2,-,CASHPTERLNYGYTF,TGTGCCAGCCATCCGACAGAAAGACTTAACTATGGCTACACCTTC
TRBV7-2,TRBJ2-5,TRBD2,CASSLPAGGVKLETQYF,TGTGCCAGCAGCTTACCGGCGGGAGGGGTTAAGTTGGAGACCCAGTACTTC
TRBV7-9,TRBJ2-1,-,CASSTGSTYNEQFF,TGTGCCAGCAGCACCGGGTCTACCTACAATGAGCAGTTCTTC